This TCR beta chain is from a study of beta chain features in type 1 diabetes. Expressed TCRB transcripts were sequenced because the isolated RNA had all been reverse transcribed beforehand. Generated by immunoSEQ multiplex PCR, the TCRdb table keeps only in-frame clones and is missing some. The sample holds around 450,000 clones, roughly 10% seen once. This clonotype originated in a woman younger than 35 in good health. Source material: naive CD4+ T cells from blood.

The CDR3 nucleotides are TGCGCCAGCAGCCACACCGTGACCGGGACTAGCGGGGGTTTGGGAGAGACCCAGTACTTC. Translated, it gives CASSHTVTGTSGGLGETQYF. This rearrangement joins TRBV4-3 to TRBJ2-5; TRBD2 agrees at 14 bases. Unmatched junction bases numbered 16, after V lost 3 bases and J lost 4 bases. Germline V gene lookup returns CDR1 LGHNA and CDR2 YSLEER. The CDR3 spans 20 residues.